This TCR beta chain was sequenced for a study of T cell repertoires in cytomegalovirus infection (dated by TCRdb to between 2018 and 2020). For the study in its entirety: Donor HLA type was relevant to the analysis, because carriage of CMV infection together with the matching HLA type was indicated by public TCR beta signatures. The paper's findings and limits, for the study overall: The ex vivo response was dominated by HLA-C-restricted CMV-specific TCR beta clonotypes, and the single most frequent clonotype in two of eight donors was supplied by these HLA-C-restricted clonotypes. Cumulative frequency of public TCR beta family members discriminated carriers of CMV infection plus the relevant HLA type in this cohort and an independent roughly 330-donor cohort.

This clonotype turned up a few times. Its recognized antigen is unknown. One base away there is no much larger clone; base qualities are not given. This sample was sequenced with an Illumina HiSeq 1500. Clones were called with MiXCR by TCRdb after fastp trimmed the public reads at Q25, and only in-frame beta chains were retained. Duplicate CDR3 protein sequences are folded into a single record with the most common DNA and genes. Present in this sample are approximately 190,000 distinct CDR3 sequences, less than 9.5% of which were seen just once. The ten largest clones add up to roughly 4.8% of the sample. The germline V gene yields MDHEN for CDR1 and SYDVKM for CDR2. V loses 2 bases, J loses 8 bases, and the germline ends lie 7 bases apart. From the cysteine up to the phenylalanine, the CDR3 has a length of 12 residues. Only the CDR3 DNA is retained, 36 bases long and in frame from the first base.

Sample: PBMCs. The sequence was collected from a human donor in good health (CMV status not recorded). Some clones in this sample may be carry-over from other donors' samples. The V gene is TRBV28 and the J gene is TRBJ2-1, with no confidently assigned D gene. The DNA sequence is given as TGTGCCAGCAGTTTAATGACGGATGAGCAGTTCTTC. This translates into CASSLMTDEQFF.